These 12 T cell receptor beta chains came from one sample sequenced in a study of shared clonotypes between healthy human individuals. Generated by immunoSEQ multiplex PCR, the TCRdb table keeps only in-frame clones and is missing some. The table shows about 2,500,000 clones, with about 92% occurring only once. The sample comprised naive CD4+ T cells sorted from blood. Subset: CD45RA+ positively selected. These receptors originate from a young man in good health.

This clone has a handful of counts. V gene TRBV6-5 combines with J gene TRBJ1-6; D unresolved. The ends were cut back, 3 bases at V and 7 bases at J, with 13 bases in the middle. The CDR3 is made up of 15 amino acids. Looked up from germline, CDR1 is MNHEY and CDR2 is SVGAGI. CDR3 nucleotides: TGTGCCAGCAGTTATCAAGGCGGAGGCAATTCACCCCTCCACTTT. This translates into CASSYQGGGNSPLHF.

With respect to this clone: The sample carries other DNA sequences with the same CDR3. This chain joins TRBV30 and TRBJ1-3, with 10 positions matching TRBD1. Germline V gives CDR1 GTSNPN, CDR2 SVGIG (reference sequence). The junction had 4 bases not matched to a gene; V was cut back by 1 base and J by 4 bases. CDR3 length equals 15 residues. CDR3 protein: CAWSARQGAGNTIYF. The CDR3 nucleotides are TGTGCCTGGAGTGCCCGACAGGGGGCGGGAAACACCATATATTTT.

V is TRBV9 and J is TRBJ1-1; a possible D gene is TRBD1 (5 bases). Germline V CDR1 and CDR2: SGDLS, YYNGEE. V shed 1 base and J shed 4 bases, with 11 bases lying between them. The CDR3 extends over 14 amino acids. For the CDR3, the DNA is TGTGCCAGCAGCGTAAGGGGCGAGACCACTGAAGCTTTCTTT. It is translated as CASSVRGETTEAFF.

This chain uses TRBV10-3 with TRBJ2-5, with 11 positions matching TRBD2. The J call is uncertain, as TRBJ2-7 better fits the DNA end. The CDR3 sequence is 16 residues long. The germline CDR1 and CDR2 sequences are ENHRY and SYGVKD. The CDR3 DNA is TGTGCCATCAGTGACCTTACTAGCGGGAGATCCTACGAGCAGTACTTC. Translation gives CAISDLTSGRSYEQYF.

The chain joins TRBV28 to TRBJ1-6; D perhaps matches TRBD1 (5 bases). The germline V gene has CDR1 MDHEN and CDR2 SYDVKM. V was trimmed by 3 bases and J by 8 bases, leaving 17 bases between them. This CDR3 contains 16 residues. The CDR3 nucleotides are TGTGCCAGCAGTTTCCGGAGGACATCGGCTCATTCACCCCTCCACTTT. This codes for CASSFRRTSAHSPLHF.

The chain is built from TRBV5-1 and TRBJ1-1; the D gene is possibly TRBD1 (5 bases). Between the trimmed V and J ends, which lost 0 bases and 6 bases, there was a span of 15 bases. Germline CDR1 is SGHRS and CDR2 is YFSETQ. This CDR3 spans 15 amino acids. As DNA, the CDR3 is TGCGCCAGCAGCTTGGCCCCGCAGGGCGGTCCTGAAGCTTTCTTT. Its translation is CASSLAPQGGPEAFF.

J is TRBJ2-7 and V is TRBV28, with a tentative D call TRBD1 (6 bases). Trimming removed 8 bases from V and 2 bases from J, with 16 bases in between. This CDR3 is built from 14 residues. The germline CDR1 and CDR2 sequences are MDHEN and SYDVKM. In DNA form, the CDR3 reads TGTGCCAGCGGGGGCTCCCCTAGCCCCTACGAGCAGTACTTC. Its translation is CASGGSPSPYEQYF.

The chain has TRBV21-1 and TRBJ1-3. TRBV21-1 is classified as a pseudogene. CDR3 length: 14 residues. CDR3 in DNA: TGTGCCATCCCCACGGGGCAGGATAATAACACCATATATTTT. This codes for CAIPTGQDNNTIYF.

The genes are TRBV7-2 and TRBJ2-3, with 8 positions matching TRBD1. V dropped 5 bases and J dropped 2; count of bases not matched to a gene: 3. This CDR3 spans 14 amino acids. Germline-derived CDR1 and CDR2 are SGHTA and FQGNSA. In DNA form, the CDR3 reads TGTGCCAGCAGCCTGGGACAGGTCACAGATACGCAGTATTTT. Translated: CASSLGQVTDTQYF.

The chain combines TRBV19 with TRBJ1-3, with a possible D match to TRBD1 (6 bases). V lost 5 bases, J lost 0 bases, and 11 bases lay in between. The CDR3 covers 15 residues. Germline-derived CDR1 and CDR2 are LNHDA and SQIVND (reference sequence). The CDR3 DNA is TGTGCCAGTAGTGTGGACAGCGGCTCTGGAAACACCATATATTTT. Translation gives CASSVDSGSGNTIYF.

The rearrangement links TRBV5-1 to TRBJ2-7; D is possibly TRBD1 (6 bases). V was pared by 4 bases and J by 3 bases, with 11 bases between. The CDR3 spans 13 residues. CDR1 SGHRS and CDR2 YFSETQ come from the germline V gene. The CDR3 loop is CASSVLQGYEQYF. The DNA for the CDR3 is TGCGCCAGCAGCGTATTACAGGGCTACGAGCAGTACTTC.

V and J are TRBV1 and TRBJ2-3; the table's D call, TRBD2, was not checked against the DNA. TRBV1 is annotated as a pseudogene. The CDR3 spans 14 residues. The CDR3 loop reads CTSSRGLALHTQYF. In DNA, the CDR3 is TGCACCAGCAGCCGCGGACTAGCGTTGCATACGCAGTATTTT.